Listed here are 21 T cell receptor beta chains from one sample, sequenced in a study of blood T cell repertoires in COVID-19. The assay was immunoSEQ multiplex PCR, and TCRdb's table has in-frame clones only and misses some. The data hold approximately 220,000 clones, with approximately 86% observed a single time. Specimen: PBMCs or T cells enriched from blood (not recorded which). Source of these receptors: a woman in her thirties who had been exposed to COVID-19.

The chain's CDR3 is CASSMSSVAGYEQYF. CDR3 nucleotides: TGTGCCAGCAGCATGTCTAGCGTGGCCGGATACGAGCAGTACTTC. This chain joins TRBV7-2 and TRBJ2-7; TRBD2 is a possible D gene (6 bases). Trimming removed 5 bases at V and 4 bases at J, with 18 bases between. CDR1 is SGHTA and CDR2 is FQGNSA in the germline V gene. This CDR3 has 15 residues.

This clone has just one count. This chain joins TRBV2 and TRBJ1-3; D gene ambiguous. The germline V gene has CDR1 SNHLY and CDR2 FYNNEI. CDR3 size: 13 residues. The germline V and J ends were trimmed by 7 bases and 4 bases, with 11 bases remaining between them. The CDR3: CASTPSVGNTIYF. The CDR3 region has the DNA TGTGCCAGCACCCCTTCGGTGGGAAACACCATATATTTT.

The genes are TRBV21-1 and TRBJ1-2; the D call of TRBD1 is as the table states it, not checked on the DNA. TRBV21-1 is recorded as a pseudogene. The CDR3 covers 16 residues. The chain's CDR3 is CASSNRDRPYNYGYTF. For the CDR3, the DNA is TGTGCCAGCAGCAATAGGGACAGACCTTATAACTATGGCTACACCTTC.

This chain links TRBV27 with TRBJ2-7; 11 bases are a match to TRBD1. The CDR3 spans 13 residues. Germline CDR1 reads MNHEY; CDR2 reads SMNVEV (reference sequence). V trimming: 9 bases; J trimming: 5 bases; junction bases outside the gene matches: 6. CDR3 sequence reads: CARAGQGGHEQYF. CDR3 DNA sequence: TGTGCCAGAGCGGGACAGGGGGGCCACGAGCAGTACTTC.

The rearrangement links TRBV4-1 to TRBJ1-1; D gene ambiguous. Trimming took off 4 bases at V and 4 bases at J, with 10 bases between the two ends. CDR1 and CDR2 from the germline V gene are MGHRA and YSYEKL. This CDR3 has 13 amino acids. CDR3 bases: TGCGCCAGCAGCCGGGAGGAGGGCACTGAAGCTTTCTTT. Translating gives CASSREEGTEAFF.

The rearrangement uses TRBV19 and TRBJ1-1; 8 bases are shared with TRBD1. V lost 6 bases, J lost 1 base, and 7 bases stayed unmatched. Germline V CDR1 and CDR2: LNHDA, SQIVND (reference sequence). This CDR3 is built from 15 residues. CDR3 bases: TGTGCCAGTAGAACTCGGACAGGGTGGAACACTGAAGCTTTCTTT. Its translation is CASRTRTGWNTEAFF.

This chain connects TRBV3-1 (or the pseudogene TRBV3-2) to TRBJ2-1, with D possibly TRBD2 on 6 matching bases. The ends were cut back, 5 bases at V and 13 bases at J, with 12 bases in the middle. The CDR3 contains 11 residues. Germline CDR1 LGHDT, CDR2 YNNKEL (reference sequence). CDR3 sequence reads: CASSSRTTQFF. The CDR3 DNA sequence: TGTGCCAGCAGCTCCCGGACTACACAGTTCTTC.

The chain recombines TRBV24-1 with TRBJ2-7; D unresolved. CDR3 length: 12 residues. V lost 2 bases to trimming and J lost 4 bases, with 5 bases between them. Germline values: CDR1 KGHDR, CDR2 SFDVKD. CDR3 protein: CATSDSRYEQYF. In DNA, the CDR3 is TGTGCCACCAGTGATTCGAGGTACGAGCAGTACTTC.

The chain has TRBV7-2 and TRBJ2-1, with TRBD2 matching over 8 bases. CDR1 is SGHTA and CDR2 is FQGNSA in the germline V gene. CDR3 length: 17 amino acids. V gave up 1 base and J gave up 3 bases; unmatched junction bases: 8. The CDR3 DNA reads TGTGCCAGCAGCTTAGGGGCGGGGGGCCGATACTACAATGAGCAGTTCTTC. Encoded protein: CASSLGAGGRYYNEQFF.

This clone appeared a few times. The sample holds other DNA sequences that translate to the same CDR3. The chain joins TRBV11-2 to TRBJ1-1; no reliable D call. Germline values: CDR1 SGHAT, CDR2 FQNNGV. V lost 1 base to trimming and J lost 3 bases, with 6 bases between them. This CDR3 contains 13 residues. This chain's CDR3 is CASSLGEDTEAFF. The CDR3 bases are TGTGCCAGCAGCTTAGGTGAGGACACTGAAGCTTTCTTT.

The CDR3 reads CASSLERGLAGGPSKFF. The CDR3 DNA reads TGTGCCAGCAGCTTAGAGCGGGGTCTAGCGGGGGGGCCTAGTAAGTTCTTC. This chain uses TRBV11-2 with TRBJ2-1; 12 bases align to TRBD2. Trimming cost V 0 bases and J 14 bases; bases outside gene matches: 14. Germline values: CDR1 SGHAT, CDR2 FQNNGV. The CDR3 is 17 amino acids.

This clone was recorded only once. The V gene is TRBV2, the J gene TRBJ1-1, with D possibly being TRBD1 (6 bases). Germline V gene lookup returns CDR1 SNHLY and CDR2 FYNNEI. Trimming removed 10 bases from V and 0 bases from J, with 12 bases in between. The CDR3 length is 13 residues. The CDR3 protein is CANTGFMNTEAFF. The CDR3 coding sequence is TGTGCCAACACAGGGTTCATGAACACTGAAGCTTTCTTT. The full variable domain, rest sourced from reference TRBV2 and TRBJ1-1, is EPEVTQTPSHQVTQMGQEVILRCVPISNHLYFYWYRQILGQKVEFLVSFYNNEISEKSEIFDDQFSVERPDGSNFTLKIRSTKLEDSAMYFCANTGFMNTEAFFGQGTRLTVV.

The gene calls are TRBV27 and TRBJ1-2; 7 bases are shared with TRBD1. CDR1 and CDR2 from the germline V gene are MNHEY and SMNVEV (reference sequence). The CDR3 has 15 amino acids. Trimming removed 5 bases from V and 4 bases from J; junction bases left unmatched: 10. The CDR3 sequence: CASSVTGDASYGYTF. CDR3 DNA: TGTGCCAGCAGTGTAACAGGGGACGCATCCTATGGCTACACCTTC.

With respect to this clone: The same CDR3 can be traced to other DNA sequences in this sample. The genes are TRBV18 and TRBJ2-7; 11 bases line up with TRBD1. From germline, CDR1 is KGHSH and CDR2 LQKENI. The CDR3 consists of 14 residues. V was pared by 3 bases and J by 2 bases, with 0 bases of the junction left unmatched. DNA for the CDR3: TGTGCCAGCTCACCGGGACAGGGGGCCTACGAGCAGTACTTC. Encoded protein: CASSPGQGAYEQYF.

The V and J genes are TRBV7-8 and TRBJ1-2, with TRBD1 matching over 8 bases. V was clipped by 1 base and J by 6 bases; unmatched bases: 7. Germline V gives CDR1 SGHVS, CDR2 FQNEAQ. The CDR3 runs to 15 residues. CDR3 sequence reads: CASSLDLDRGHGYTF. CDR3 in DNA: TGTGCCAGCAGCTTAGACCTTGACAGGGGCCATGGCTACACCTTC.

This clone was observed once. The rearrangement links TRBV7-9 to TRBJ2-1, with D possibly being TRBD1 (5 bases). The V and J ends lost 5 bases and 7 bases respectively, with 9 bases between them. Germline lookup yields CDR1 SEHNR and CDR2 FQNEAQ (reference sequence). The CDR3 extends over 12 amino acids. The CDR3 loop is CASSPRVNEQFF. The DNA of the CDR3 is TGTGCCAGCAGCCCCAGGGTAAATGAGCAGTTCTTC.

V is TRBV19 and J is TRBJ1-5; TRBD1 matches 9 bases. The CDR3 has 17 residues. Germline CDR1 and CDR2: LNHDA and SQIVND (reference sequence). The junction had 8 bases not matched to a gene; V was cut back by 4 bases and J by 1 base. The CDR3 nucleotides read TGTGCCAGTAGTACGACCGGGACAGGGTACAGCAATCAGCCCCAGCATTTT. Encoded protein: CASSTTGTGYSNQPQHF. The full variable domain, with the rest looked up from reference TRBV19 and TRBJ1-5, is DGGITQSPKYLFRKEGQNVTLSCEQNLNHDAMYWYRQDPGQGLRLIYYSQIVNDFQKGDIAEGYSVSREKKESFPLTVTSAQKNPTAFYLCASSTTGTGYSNQPQHFGDGTRLSIL.

The V call is TRBV3-1 (or the pseudogene TRBV3-2), the J call TRBJ2-7; tentatively, D is TRBD1 (5 bases). Germline CDR1 is LGHDT and CDR2 is YNNKEL (reference sequence). The CDR3 runs to 14 residues. The V gene lost 1 base and the J gene lost 5 bases, with 12 bases spanning the gap. The CDR3 DNA reads as TGTGCCAGCAGCCAAGGGGGCCGCCGTCACGAGCAGTACTTC. Protein: CASSQGGRRHEQYF.

This chain joins TRBV11-3 and TRBJ1-1, with 7 bases lining up with TRBD1. The CDR3 covers 16 residues. Germline V gene lookup returns CDR1 SGHNT and CDR2 YENEEA. The J segment lost 4 bases and the V segment lost 0 bases, leaving 8 bases of the junction unmatched. The CDR3 loop reads CASSLEQGKRSTEAFF. The CDR3, as DNA: TGTGCCAGCAGCTTAGAACAGGGGAAGCGGAGCACTGAAGCTTTCTTT.

CDR3 region: CASGKRASSYEQYF. In DNA form, the CDR3 reads TGTGCCAGCGGAAAGCGGGCCAGCTCCTACGAGCAGTACTTC. The rearrangement uses TRBV6-8 and TRBJ2-7; the D gene is possibly TRBD2 (6 bases). V lost 8 bases and J 0 bases, leaving 14 bases between the germline ends. The CDR3 length is 14 residues. Germline V CDR1 and CDR2: MNHGY, SAAAGT.

The table lists this clone with a few counts. The chain combines TRBV15 with TRBJ1-5; D might be TRBD1 (6 bases). The ends were cut back, 0 bases at V and 6 bases at J, with 12 bases in the middle. This CDR3 has 15 residues. From germline, CDR1 is LNHNV and CDR2 YYDKDF (reference sequence). This CDR3 reads CATSRDRGFGQPQHF. CDR3 DNA sequence: TGTGCCACCAGCAGAGATAGGGGGTTCGGTCAGCCCCAGCATTTT.